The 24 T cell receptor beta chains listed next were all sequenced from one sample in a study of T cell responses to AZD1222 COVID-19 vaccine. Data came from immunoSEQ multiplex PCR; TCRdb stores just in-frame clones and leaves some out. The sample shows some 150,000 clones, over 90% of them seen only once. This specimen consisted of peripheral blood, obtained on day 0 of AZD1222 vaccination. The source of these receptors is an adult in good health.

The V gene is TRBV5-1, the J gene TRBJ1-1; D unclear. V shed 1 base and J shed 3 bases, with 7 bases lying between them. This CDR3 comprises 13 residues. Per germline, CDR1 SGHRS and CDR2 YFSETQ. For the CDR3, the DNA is TGCGCCAGCAGCTTGAACGGTTACACTGAAGCTTTCTTT. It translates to CASSLNGYTEAFF. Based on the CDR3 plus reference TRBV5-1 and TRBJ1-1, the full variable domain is KAGVTQTPRYLIKTRGQQVTLSCSPISGHRSVSWYQQTPGQGLQFLFEYFSETQRNKGNFPGRFSGRQFSNSRSEMNVSTLELGDSALYLCASSLNGYTEAFFGQGTRLTVV.

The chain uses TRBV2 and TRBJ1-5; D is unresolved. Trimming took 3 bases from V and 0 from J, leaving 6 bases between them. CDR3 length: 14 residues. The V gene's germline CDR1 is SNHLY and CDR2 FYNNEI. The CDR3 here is CASSEAHSNQPQHF. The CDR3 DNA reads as TGTGCCAGCAGTGAGGCACATAGCAATCAGCCCCAGCATTTT.

The DNA for the CDR3 is TGTGCCAGCAATGGTGGGGTTCAGCCCCAGCATTTT. This codes for CASNGGVQPQHF. J is TRBJ1-5 and V is TRBV28; D gene unclear. Germline-derived CDR1 and CDR2 are MDHEN and SYDVKM. The CDR3 spans 12 residues. V was pared by 7 bases and J by 6 bases, with 10 bases between. Together with reference TRBV28 and TRBJ1-5, the CDR3 gives the full variable domain: DVKVTQSSRYLVKRTGEKVFLECVQDMDHENMFWYRQDPGLGLRLIYFSYDVKMKEKGDIPEGYSVSREKKERFSLILESASTNQTSMYLCASNGGVQPQHFGDGTRLSIL.

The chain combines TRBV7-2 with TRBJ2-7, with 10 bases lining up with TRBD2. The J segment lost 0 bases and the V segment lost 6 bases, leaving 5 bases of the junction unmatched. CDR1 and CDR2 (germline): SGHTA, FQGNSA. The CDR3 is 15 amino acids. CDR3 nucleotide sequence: TGTGCCAGCAGGAGAACTAGCGGGGTCTCCTACGAGCAGTACTTC. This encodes CASRRTSGVSYEQYF. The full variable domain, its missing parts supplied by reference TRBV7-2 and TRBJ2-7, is GAGVSQSPSNKVTEKGKDVELRCDPISGHTALYWYRQSLGQGLEFLIYFQGNSAPDKSGLPSDRFSAERTGGSVSTLTIQRTQQEDSAVYLCASRRTSGVSYEQYFGPGTRLTVT.

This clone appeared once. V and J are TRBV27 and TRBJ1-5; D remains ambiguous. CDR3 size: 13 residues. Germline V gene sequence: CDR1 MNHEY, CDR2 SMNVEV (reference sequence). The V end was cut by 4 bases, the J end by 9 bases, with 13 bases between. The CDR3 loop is CASSSNFGRPQHF. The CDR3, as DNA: TGTGCCAGCAGTTCTAACTTTGGGAGGCCCCAGCATTTT.

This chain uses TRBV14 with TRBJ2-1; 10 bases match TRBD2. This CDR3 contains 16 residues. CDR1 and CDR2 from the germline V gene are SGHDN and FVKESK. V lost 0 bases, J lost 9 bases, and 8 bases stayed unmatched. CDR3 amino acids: CASSQDLLAGVGEQFF. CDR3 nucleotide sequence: TGTGCCAGCAGCCAAGATCTCCTAGCGGGGGTAGGTGAGCAGTTCTTC.

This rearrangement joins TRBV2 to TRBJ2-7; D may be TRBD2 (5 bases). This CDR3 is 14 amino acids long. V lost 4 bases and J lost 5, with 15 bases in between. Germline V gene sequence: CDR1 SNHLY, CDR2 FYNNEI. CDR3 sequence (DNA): TGTGCCAGCAGTGTTGAGTGGGGAGAAAACGAGCAGTACTTC. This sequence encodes CASSVEWGENEQYF.

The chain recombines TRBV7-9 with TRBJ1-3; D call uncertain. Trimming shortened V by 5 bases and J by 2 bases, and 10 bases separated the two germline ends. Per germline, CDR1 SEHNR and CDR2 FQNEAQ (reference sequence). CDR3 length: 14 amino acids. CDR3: CASSPTYPGNTIYF. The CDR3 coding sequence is TGTGCCAGCAGCCCGACATATCCTGGAAACACCATATATTTT.

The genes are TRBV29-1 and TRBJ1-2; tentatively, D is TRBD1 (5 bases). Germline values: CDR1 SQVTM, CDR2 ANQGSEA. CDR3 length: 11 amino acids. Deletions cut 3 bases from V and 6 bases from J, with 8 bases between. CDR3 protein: CSVDGGDGYTF. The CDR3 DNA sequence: TGCAGCGTTGACGGGGGGGATGGCTACACCTTC.

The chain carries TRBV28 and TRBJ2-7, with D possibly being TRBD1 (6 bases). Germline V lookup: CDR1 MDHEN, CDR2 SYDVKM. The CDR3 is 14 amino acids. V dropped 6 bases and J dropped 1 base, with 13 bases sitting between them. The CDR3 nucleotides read TGTGCCAGCAGGTACAGGGCTTCTTCCTACGAGCAGTACTTC. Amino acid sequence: CASRYRASSYEQYF. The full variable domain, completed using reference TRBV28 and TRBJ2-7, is DVKVTQSSRYLVKRTGEKVFLECVQDMDHENMFWYRQDPGLGLRLIYFSYDVKMKEKGDIPEGYSVSREKKERFSLILESASTNQTSMYLCASRYRASSYEQYFGPGTRLTVT.

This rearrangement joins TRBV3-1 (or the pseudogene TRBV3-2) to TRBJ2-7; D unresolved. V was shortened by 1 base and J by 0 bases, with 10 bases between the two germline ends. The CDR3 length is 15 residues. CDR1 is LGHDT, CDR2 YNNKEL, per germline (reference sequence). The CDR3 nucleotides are TGTGCCAGCAGCCAAGCCTCCGTAAGCTCCTACGAGCAGTACTTC. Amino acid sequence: CASSQASVSSYEQYF.

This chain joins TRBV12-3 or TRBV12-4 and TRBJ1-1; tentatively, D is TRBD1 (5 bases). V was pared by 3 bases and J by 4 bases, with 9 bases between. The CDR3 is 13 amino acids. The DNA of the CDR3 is TGTGCCAGCAGTTTGGGGGGGGGCACTGAAGCTTTCTTT. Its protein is CASSLGGGTEAFF.

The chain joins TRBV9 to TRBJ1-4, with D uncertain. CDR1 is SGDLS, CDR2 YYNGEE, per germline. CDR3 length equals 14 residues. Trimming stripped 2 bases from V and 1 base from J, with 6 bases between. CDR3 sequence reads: CASSVSGTNEKLFF. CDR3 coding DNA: TGTGCCAGCAGCGTCAGCGGAACTAATGAAAAACTGTTTTTT.

The CDR3 is CASSQHLAENTGELFF. CDR3 nucleotides: TGTGCCAGCAGCCAACACCTAGCGGAGAACACCGGGGAGCTGTTTTTT. This sequence joins TRBV3-1 (or the pseudogene TRBV3-2) and TRBJ2-2; 7 positions match TRBD2. The CDR3 has 16 residues. Germline CDR1 is LGHDT and CDR2 is YNNKEL (reference sequence). After removal of 2 bases from V and 1 base from J, the junction contained 4 bases not matched to a gene.

CDR3 amino acids: CASGLNLGGTEAFF. CDR3 DNA: TGTGCTAGTGGTTTGAATTTGGGGGGCACTGAAGCTTTCTTT. V gene TRBV12-5 combines with J gene TRBJ1-1, with TRBD1 as a possible D gene (5 bases). Trimming cost V 2 bases and J 4 bases, with 11 bases left between them. The germline V gene has CDR1 LGHNT and CDR2 FRNRAP. The CDR3 spans 14 residues.

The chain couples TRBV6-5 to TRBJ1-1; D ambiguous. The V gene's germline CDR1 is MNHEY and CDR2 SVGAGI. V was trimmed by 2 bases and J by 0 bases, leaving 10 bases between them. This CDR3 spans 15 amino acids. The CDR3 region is CASSYGSNMNTEAFF. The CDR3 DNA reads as TGTGCCAGCAGTTACGGCAGTAACATGAACACTGAAGCTTTCTTT.

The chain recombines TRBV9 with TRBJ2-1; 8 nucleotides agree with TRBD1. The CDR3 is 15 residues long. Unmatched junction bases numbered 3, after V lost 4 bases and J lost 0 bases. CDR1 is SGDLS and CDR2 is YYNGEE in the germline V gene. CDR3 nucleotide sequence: TGTGCCAGCAGCCCCGGACAGGGCTCCTACAATGAGCAGTTCTTC. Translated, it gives CASSPGQGSYNEQFF.

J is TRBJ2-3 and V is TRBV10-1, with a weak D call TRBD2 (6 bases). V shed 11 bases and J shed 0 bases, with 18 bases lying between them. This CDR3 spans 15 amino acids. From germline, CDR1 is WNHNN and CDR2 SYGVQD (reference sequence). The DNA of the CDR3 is TGCGCCGTCGGCAGCGCTAGCGCTAGCACAGATACGCAGTATTTT. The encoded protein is CAVGSASASTDTQYF.

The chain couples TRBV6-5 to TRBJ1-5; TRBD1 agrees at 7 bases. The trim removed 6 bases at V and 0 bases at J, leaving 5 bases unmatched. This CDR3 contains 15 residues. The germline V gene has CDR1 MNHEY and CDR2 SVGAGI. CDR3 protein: CASSRGQPSNQPQHF. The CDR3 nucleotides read TGTGCCAGCAGCAGGGGACAGCCTAGCAATCAGCCCCAGCATTTT.

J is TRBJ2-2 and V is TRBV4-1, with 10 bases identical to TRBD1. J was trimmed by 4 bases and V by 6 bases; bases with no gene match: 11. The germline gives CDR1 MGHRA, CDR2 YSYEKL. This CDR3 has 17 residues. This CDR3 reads CASSLLARQGATGELFF. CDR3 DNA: TGCGCCAGCAGTCTCCTTGCTCGACAGGGGGCCACCGGGGAGCTGTTTTTT.

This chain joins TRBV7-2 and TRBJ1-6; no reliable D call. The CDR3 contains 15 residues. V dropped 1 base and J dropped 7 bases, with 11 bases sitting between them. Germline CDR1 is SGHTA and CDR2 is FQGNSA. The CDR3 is CASSLVTAENSPLHF. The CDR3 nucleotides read TGTGCCAGCAGCTTAGTCACGGCAGAGAATTCACCCCTCCACTTT.

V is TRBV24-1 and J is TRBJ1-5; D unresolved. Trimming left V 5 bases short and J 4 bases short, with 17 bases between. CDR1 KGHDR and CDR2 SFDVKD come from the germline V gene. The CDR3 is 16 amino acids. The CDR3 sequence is CATSGAPNGDNQPQHF. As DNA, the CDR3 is TGTGCCACCAGTGGGGCACCTAATGGGGATAATCAGCCCCAGCATTTT.

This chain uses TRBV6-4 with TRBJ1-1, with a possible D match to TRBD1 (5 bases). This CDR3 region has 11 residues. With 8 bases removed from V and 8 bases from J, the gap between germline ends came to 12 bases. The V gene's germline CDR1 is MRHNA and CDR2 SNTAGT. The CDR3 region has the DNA TGTGCCAGCTCGGCAGGGAGCGAAGCTTTCTTT. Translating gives CASSAGSEAFF.

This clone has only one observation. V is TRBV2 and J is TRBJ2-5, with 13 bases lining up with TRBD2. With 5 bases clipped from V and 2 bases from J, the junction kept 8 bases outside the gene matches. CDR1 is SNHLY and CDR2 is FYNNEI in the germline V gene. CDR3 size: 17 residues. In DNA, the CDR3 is TGTGCCAGCAGTACCACCGGGACTAGCGGGGAACAAGAGACCCAGTACTTC. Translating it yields CASSTTGTSGEQETQYF.